This paragraph covers one T cell receptor (beta chain) sequence. Antigen unknown. This entry belongs to a study of CD8+CD57+ T cells in acquired aplastic anemia. V was shortened by 8 bases and J by 9 bases, with 16 bases between the two germline ends. The CDR3 length is 13 residues. Germline CDR1 and CDR2: SNHLY and FYNNEI. Sequencing involved patients with CD8+CD57+ cell expansion previously shown by flow cytometry. Severe acquired aplastic anemia was present in every patient. Genomic DNA provided the template from which TCR beta VDJ and CDR3 profiles were obtained. Each CDR3 protein gets one entry after TCRdb re-called the reads with MiXCR. The sample has 160,000 or so distinct CDR3 sequences, 71% seen once. Study results and limitations: In CD8+ cells, Simpson's diversity showed no significant difference between patients and controls.

This chain links TRBV2 with TRBJ2-2; D gene ambiguous. Sample: sorted CD4+, CD8+, or CD8+CD57+ T cells (not recorded which) from PBMCs. The TCR comes from a human donor with aplastic anemia. The DNA for the CDR3 is TGTGCCAGCCGACCTATTGGCTTGAGGGAGCTGTTTTTT. The encoded protein is CASRPIGLRELFF.